Sequencing of this T cell receptor (beta chain) was carried out in a study of T cell repertoires and HLA-DP antigens. Purity of the untouched CD4+ T cells was about 97.7%. To note about this clone: What it binds is unknown.

The PCR primers covered 54 TRBV and 13 TRBJ segments. Sequencing used immunoSEQ multiplex PCR; TCRdb keeps in-frame clones, though not all of them. The sample yields 90,000 to 130,000 clones, 80% to 95% seen once. This sequence was found in a woman younger than 30 in good health and CMV-seronegative. The material sequenced was CD4+ T cells from PBMCs.

For the CDR3, the DNA is TGTGCCAGCAGTGAATCGCTCAGGGACTATAATTCACCCCTCCACTTT. This translates into CASSESLRDYNSPLHF. V gene TRBV25-1 combines with J gene TRBJ1-6, with D possibly TRBD1 on 5 matching bases. Germline assignment: CDR1 MGHDK and CDR2 SYGVNS. V was cut by 1 base and J by 3 bases, with 10 bases left in between. This CDR3 has 16 amino acids.